This T cell receptor beta chain is drawn from a study of cytomegalovirus exposure and HLA in healthy donors. General observations from the study: High specificity and sensitivity for cytomegalovirus status were reported for the classifier. According to an earlier analysis, most TCR beta V segments yielded productive rearrangements about 87% or about 30% of the time.

Germline CDR1 reads MNHNS; CDR2 reads SASEGT. With 6 bases clipped from V and 4 bases from J, the junction kept 5 bases outside the gene matches. There are 14 residues in the CDR3. Of note for this clone: The antigen is unknown.

It was with 60 Vbeta and 13 Jbeta primers that the PCR ran. Per the original methods: Roughly 10 million shared chains were among the roughly 78 million unique TCR beta chains that a later analysis counted. Generated by immunoSEQ multiplex PCR, the TCRdb table keeps only in-frame clones and is missing some. That table furnishes V, J and clone size, whereas the DNA furnished D and trimming. This sample has approximately 150,000 clones, with around 80% found just once. This clonotype was obtained from a man aged 18 to 30 in good health and CMV-seropositive. The chain links TRBV6-1 to TRBJ2-1, with 8 nucleotides matching TRBD2. Input material: PBMCs. The CDR3 reads CASRVSGTYNEQFF. CDR3 DNA: TGTGCCAGCAGGGTTAGCGGGACTTACAATGAGCAGTTCTTC.